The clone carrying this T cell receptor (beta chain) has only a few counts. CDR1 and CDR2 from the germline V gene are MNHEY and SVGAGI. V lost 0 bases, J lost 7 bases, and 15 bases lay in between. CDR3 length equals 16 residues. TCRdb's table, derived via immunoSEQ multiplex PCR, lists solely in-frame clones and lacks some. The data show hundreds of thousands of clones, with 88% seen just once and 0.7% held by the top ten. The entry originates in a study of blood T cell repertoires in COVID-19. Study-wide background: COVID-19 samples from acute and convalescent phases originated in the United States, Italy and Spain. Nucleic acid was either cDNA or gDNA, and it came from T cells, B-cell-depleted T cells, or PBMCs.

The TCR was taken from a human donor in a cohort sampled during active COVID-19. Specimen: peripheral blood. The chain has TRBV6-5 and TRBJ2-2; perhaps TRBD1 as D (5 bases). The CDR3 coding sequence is TGTGCCAGCAGTTACTCGCAAGGGGAATGGAGCGGGGAGCTGTTTTTT. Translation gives CASSYSQGEWSGELFF.